The rows below give T cell receptor beta chains drawn from one sample of a study of T cell changes during pregnancy in multiple sclerosis. Assay used: immunoSEQ multiplex PCR; TCRdb lists only in-frame clones, some missing. The sample holds roughly 72,000 clones, 80% to 90% seen once. The sample in question was peripheral blood, obtained in the first trimester of pregnancy. All receptors derive from a female donor in good health, enrolled as a control in a pregnancy study. The CDR3 runs from the conserved cysteine through the conserved F or W. The D gene is left open where the match is weak. Clone size, where shown, is once, few, many, or a class for clones that have expanded.

d_call: NA
j_call: TRBJ1-5
v_call: TRBV6-6
clone_size: NA
cdr3_nt: TGTGCCAGCGCCTCAGGGTATAGCAATCAGCCCCAGCATTTT
cdr3_aa: CASASGYSNQPQHF

d_call: NA
j_call: TRBJ2-2
v_call: TRBV7-8
clone_size: NA
cdr3_nt: TGTGCCAGCAGCTTAGGTCAGGTGAACACCGGGGAGCTGTTTTTT
cdr3_aa: CASSLGQVNTGELFF

d_call: NA
j_call: TRBJ2-7
v_call: TRBV19
clone_size: NA
cdr3_nt: TGTGCCACCGGGACAAGGAGCGTCTACGAGCAGTACTTC
cdr3_aa: CATGTRSVYEQYF

d_call: TRBD1
j_call: TRBJ1-1
v_call: TRBV6-5
clone_size: NA
cdr3_nt: TGTGCCAGCAGCTACATCCGGACAGGGAGGGACACTGAAGCTTTCTTT
cdr3_aa: CASSYIRTGRDTEAFF

d_call: NA
j_call: TRBJ2-2
v_call: TRBV25-1
clone_size: NA
cdr3_nt: TGTGCCAGCGCCGGACAGAACACCGGGGAGCTGTTTTTT
cdr3_aa: CASAGQNTGELFF

d_call: TRBD1
j_call: TRBJ2-1
v_call: TRBV5-1
clone_size: NA
cdr3_nt: TGCGCCAGCAGCAGCGGACAGGTCAACAATGAGCAGTTCTTC
cdr3_aa: CASSSGQVNNEQFF

d_call: NA
j_call: TRBJ1-2
v_call: TRBV7-9
clone_size: NA
cdr3_nt: TGTGCCAGCAGTTCCCGGGACAAACCTAACTATGGCTACACCTTC
cdr3_aa: CASSSRDKPNYGYTF

d_call: TRBD1
j_call: TRBJ1-6
v_call: TRBV5-1
clone_size: NA
cdr3_nt: TGCGCCAGCAGCTGGGGACAGGGGTGGAATTCACCCCTCCACTTT
cdr3_aa: CASSWGQGWNSPLHF

d_call: TRBD1
j_call: TRBJ1-1
v_call: TRBV7-6
clone_size: once
cdr3_nt: TGTGCCAGCAGCTCCTTAGGACAGGGGGCCACTGAAGCTTTCTTT
cdr3_aa: CASSSLGQGATEAFF

d_call: TRBD2
j_call: TRBJ2-7
v_call: TRBV11-3
clone_size: NA
cdr3_nt: TGTGCCAGCAGCTCAGCGGGGTACGAGCAGTACTTC
cdr3_aa: CASSSAGYEQYF

d_call: TRBD2
j_call: TRBJ2-7
v_call: TRBV4-1
clone_size: NA
cdr3_nt: TGCGCCAGCAGCCAAGATCTCGGGCTAGCGGGAGGGTCCCCCTACGAGCAGTACTTC
cdr3_aa: CASSQDLGLAGGSPYEQYF

d_call: NA
j_call: TRBJ2-7
v_call: TRBV2
clone_size: NA
cdr3_nt: TGTGCCAGCAGGGGGTCCGGGGACGAGCAGTACTTC
cdr3_aa: CASRGSGDEQYF

d_call: NA
j_call: TRBJ1-2
v_call: TRBV7-8
clone_size: NA
cdr3_nt: TGTGCCAGCAGCCCACCGGACAGTTATAACTATGGCTACACCTTC
cdr3_aa: CASSPPDSYNYGYTF

d_call: NA
j_call: TRBJ1-2
v_call: TRBV6-6
clone_size: NA
cdr3_nt: TGTGCCAGCAGCCCCCAGGACAGCTTCTATGGCTACACCTTC
cdr3_aa: CASSPQDSFYGYTF

d_call: TRBD2
j_call: TRBJ2-1
v_call: TRBV12-5
clone_size: once
cdr3_nt: TGTGCTAGTAAGTTTAGCGGGACAAATGAGCAGTTCTTC
cdr3_aa: CASKFSGTNEQFF

d_call: NA
j_call: TRBJ1-6
v_call: TRBV9
clone_size: few
cdr3_nt: TGTGCCAGCAGCGCTTACATCTATAATTCACCCCTCCACTTT
cdr3_aa: CASSAYIYNSPLHF

d_call: TRBD1
j_call: TRBJ2-2
v_call: TRBV5-1
clone_size: NA
cdr3_nt: TGCGCCAGCAGCTTGGAGGGACAGTCGTCTACCGGGGAGCTGTTTTTT
cdr3_aa: CASSLEGQSSTGELFF

d_call: NA
j_call: TRBJ2-2
v_call: TRBV7-6
clone_size: NA
cdr3_nt: TGTGCCAGCACCTTAGACAGGTTCCCGAACACCGGGGAGCTGTTTTTT
cdr3_aa: CASTLDRFPNTGELFF

d_call: NA
j_call: TRBJ2-5
v_call: TRBV29-1
clone_size: NA
cdr3_nt: TGCAGCGTTTATAGACAGTCGCATCAAGAGACCCAGTACTTC
cdr3_aa: CSVYRQSHQETQYF

d_call: TRBD1
j_call: TRBJ1-1
v_call: TRBV5-1
clone_size: NA
cdr3_nt: TGCGCCAGCAGCTCCTTACCTAGGACAGGGGGTAGCACTGAAGCTTTCTTT
cdr3_aa: CASSSLPRTGGSTEAFF

d_call: NA
j_call: TRBJ1-3
v_call: TRBV19
clone_size: NA
cdr3_nt: TGTGCCAGTAGGCCGCGAACCGGAAACACCATATATTTT
cdr3_aa: CASRPRTGNTIYF

d_call: NA
j_call: TRBJ2-1
v_call: TRBV5-1
clone_size: few
cdr3_nt: TGCGCCAGCAGCTTGCTGTCCTCTAACAATGAGCAGTTCTTC
cdr3_aa: CASSLLSSNNEQFF

d_call: NA
j_call: TRBJ1-3
v_call: TRBV6-1
clone_size: once
cdr3_nt: TGTGCCAGCAGTGGACCGGGACTCATCTCTGGAAACACCATATATTTT
cdr3_aa: CASSGPGLISGNTIYF

d_call: NA
j_call: TRBJ2-3
v_call: TRBV9
clone_size: NA
cdr3_nt: TGTGCCAGCAGCGCCGGGACACCGGACACAGATACGCAGTATTTT
cdr3_aa: CASSAGTPDTDTQYF

d_call: NA
j_call: TRBJ2-7
v_call: TRBV5-1
clone_size: NA
cdr3_nt: TGCGCCAGCAGCTTGGGGCAGTCCTACGAGCAGTACTTC
cdr3_aa: CASSLGQSYEQYF

d_call: NA
j_call: TRBJ2-5
v_call: TRBV5-6
clone_size: NA
cdr3_nt: TGTGCCAGCAGCTTGGTAGGCAGGGTGAAGGAAGAGACCCAGTACTTC
cdr3_aa: CASSLVGRVKEETQYF